Below, 3 T cell receptor beta chains from the same sample are listed, as sequenced in a study of OX40 agonist ivuxolimab in advanced cancers. The repertoire was sequenced with immunoSEQ multiplex PCR; TCRdb's copy has only in-frame clones and lacks some. This sample has about 83,000 clones, with roughly 91% found just once. This material consisted of CD4+ or CD8+ T cells sorted from blood, taken in a trial of the OX40 agonist ivuxolimab. The receptors here all came from an adult with an advanced solid tumor such as melanoma, head and neck, liver or kidney cancer.

The chain links TRBV6-5 to TRBJ1-1, with D perhaps TRBD1 (5 bases). This CDR3 region has 13 residues. Germline lookup yields CDR1 MNHEY and CDR2 SVGAGI. Between the trimmed V and J ends, which lost 6 bases and 2 bases, there was a span of 10 bases. The chain's CDR3 is CASRRQHNTEAFF. For the CDR3, the DNA is TGTGCCAGCAGGAGACAGCATAACACTGAAGCTTTCTTT.

V and J are TRBV19 and TRBJ2-1; D gene uncertain. Per the germline V gene, CDR1 is LNHDA and CDR2 is SQIVND (reference sequence). V was shortened by 3 bases and J by 2 bases, with 2 bases between the two germline ends. The CDR3 length is 12 residues. The CDR3 nucleotides read TGTGCCAGTAGTATGGCCTACAATGAGCAGTTCTTC. It encodes CASSMAYNEQFF.

The table lists this clone with a few counts. The V gene is TRBV18, the J gene TRBJ1-4; 7 bases align to TRBD1. There are 13 residues in the CDR3. Trimming cost V 7 bases and J 4 bases; bases outside gene matches: 3. Germline values: CDR1 KGHSH, CDR2 LQKENI. The CDR3 DNA reads TGTGCCAGCTTTAGGGGGCGTAATGAAAAACTGTTTTTT. As protein: CASFRGRNEKLFF.